One and the same sample provided the 10 T cell receptor beta chains below, sequenced in a study of identical twins. MiXCR, run by TCRdb on the 5' RACE reads, gives a single entry per CDR3 protein. The sample contains hundreds of thousands of distinct CDR3 sequences, roughly a tenth of which appear only once. The sequenced material came from memory (CD45RO+) T cells sorted from blood. The receptors stem from a woman between 18 and 29 years old in good health.

This clonotype was observed a handful of times. This sequence joins TRBV7-8 and TRBJ2-1; 10 bases match TRBD2. This CDR3 region has 15 residues. The V gene end was trimmed by 8 bases and the J gene end by 4 bases; junction bases not matched to a gene: 8. From germline, CDR1 is SGHVS and CDR2 FQNEAQ. CDR3: CASWWTSGPYNEQFF. The CDR3 DNA sequence: TGTGCCAGCTGGTGGACTAGCGGACCATACAATGAGCAGTTCTTC.

This clonotype was counted many times. The chain links TRBV30 to TRBJ2-1; D call uncertain. This CDR3 contains 15 residues. CDR1 is GTSNPN and CDR2 is SVGIG in the germline V gene (reference sequence). The V gene lost 4 bases and the J gene lost 5 bases, with 18 bases spanning the gap. The CDR3 DNA sequence: TGTGCCTGGACCCCTCTAGGCTCCATAAACAATGAGCAGTTCTTC. Translated, it gives CAWTPLGSINNEQFF.

The chain has TRBV6-8 and TRBJ2-5; 8 bases fit TRBD2. The CDR3 is made up of 14 amino acids. Germline V gene lookup returns CDR1 MNHGY and CDR2 SAAAGT. Germline trimming cut 11 bases from V and 0 bases from J; bases unmatched to any gene: 8. CDR3 coding DNA: TGTGCCCGATTATGTAGCGGGAACCAAGAGACCCAGTACTTC. Its protein product is CARLCSGNQETQYF.

J is TRBJ2-2 and V is TRBV24-1, with D perhaps TRBD2 (5 bases). The V end lost 6 bases, the J end lost 5 bases, and 6 bases lay between the germline ends. This CDR3 region has 12 residues. The germline CDR1 and CDR2 sequences are KGHDR and SFDVKD. In nucleotides, the CDR3 is TGTGCCACCAGTCGGGGAACCGGGGAGCTGTTTTTT. Translated: CATSRGTGELFF.

This clonotype was counted only a few times. V usage is TRBV20-1 and J usage is TRBJ2-7; 8 bases are a match to TRBD2. The J segment lost 2 bases and the V segment lost 6 bases, leaving 6 bases of the junction unmatched. The CDR3 is 13 amino acids. Germline V CDR1 and CDR2: DFQATT, SNEGSKA (reference sequence). Written as DNA, the CDR3 is TGCAGTGCAGACCGGGGGGGAACCTACGAGCAGTACTTC. It specifies CSADRGGTYEQYF.

This clonotype was counted between two and nine times. The chain joins TRBV12-3 or TRBV12-4 to TRBJ2-1, with D possibly being TRBD1 (6 bases). Trimming pared 4 bases from V and 9 bases from J, leaving 28 bases between. The CDR3 sequence is 18 residues long. The CDR3 sequence: CASSSRGRFPHPGGEQFF. In DNA, the CDR3 is TGTGCCAGCAGTTCCAGGGGAAGATTCCCCCACCCTGGGGGTGAGCAGTTCTTC.

A few counts support this clonotype. The V and J genes are TRBV29-1 and TRBJ2-5; D uncertain. The CDR3 covers 12 residues. Trimming removed 7 bases at V and 5 bases at J, with 14 bases between. CDR1 and CDR2 from the germline V gene are SQVTM and ANQGSEA. The CDR3 DNA reads as TGCAGCGCTGGAACGGCTGGGGAGACCCAGTACTTC. Translating gives CSAGTAGETQYF.

The J gene is TRBJ2-7, the V gene TRBV4-1; maybe TRBD2 (6 bases). Germline lookup yields CDR1 MGHRA and CDR2 YSYEKL. The CDR3 covers 13 residues. Trimming stripped 3 bases from V and 3 bases from J, with 9 bases between. CDR3 sequence reads: CASSHPAGYEQYF. The CDR3, as DNA: TGCGCCAGCAGCCATCCAGCGGGCTACGAGCAGTACTTC.

This clonotype showed up just a few times. The chain uses TRBV7-9 and TRBJ2-3; the D gene is possibly TRBD1 (5 bases). The germline V gene encodes CDR1 SEHNR and CDR2 FQNEAQ (reference sequence). The CDR3 is 11 amino acids. The V gene lost 8 bases and the J gene lost 5 bases, with 8 bases spanning the gap. CDR3 sequence (DNA): TGTGCCAGCCAGGGCCGAGATACGCAGTATTTT. Translation: CASQGRDTQYF.

This clonotype was counted only a few times. An end of the junction does not agree with germline; a read error may underlie this. The chain is built from TRBV29-1 and TRBJ1-1, with D perhaps TRBD1 (5 bases). The CDR3 extends over 11 amino acids. Germline assignment: CDR1 SQVTM and CDR2 ANQGSEA. The CDR3 region has the DNA TGCAGCGTATCCGGGACTTTGCCTGCGATCTTT. Protein sequence: CSVSGTLPAIF.